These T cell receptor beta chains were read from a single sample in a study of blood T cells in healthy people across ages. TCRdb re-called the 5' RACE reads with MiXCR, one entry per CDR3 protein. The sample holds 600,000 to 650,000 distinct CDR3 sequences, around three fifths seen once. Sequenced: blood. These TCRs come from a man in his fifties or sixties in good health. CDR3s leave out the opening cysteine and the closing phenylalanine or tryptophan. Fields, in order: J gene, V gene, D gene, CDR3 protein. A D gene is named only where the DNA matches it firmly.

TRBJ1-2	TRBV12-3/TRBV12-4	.	ASRAGQYYGYT
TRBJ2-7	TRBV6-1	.	ASSEPGRSSYEQY
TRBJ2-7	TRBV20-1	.	SSGSSSYEQY
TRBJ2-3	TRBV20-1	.	SFGELGTDTQY
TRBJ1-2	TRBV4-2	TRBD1	ASSQETGLSYGYT
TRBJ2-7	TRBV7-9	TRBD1	ASSSLTGRTQY
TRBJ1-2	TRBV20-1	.	SAPGQLIFYGYT
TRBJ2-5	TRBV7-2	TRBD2	ASSLGLAEETQY
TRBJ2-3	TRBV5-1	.	ASSLAVEGSTDTQY
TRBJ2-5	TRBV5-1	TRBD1	ASSLGTGVRETQY
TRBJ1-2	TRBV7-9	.	ASRLSQEGYT
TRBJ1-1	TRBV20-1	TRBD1	SAKTGGRTEAF
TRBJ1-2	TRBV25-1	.	ASQVDDNYGYT
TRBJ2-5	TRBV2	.	ASRIPGQVETQY
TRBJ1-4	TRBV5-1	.	ASSLQTSSEKLF
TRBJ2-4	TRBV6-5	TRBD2	ASSYGTSGGRNIQY
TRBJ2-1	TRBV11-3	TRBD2	ASSHGRLAGYNEQF
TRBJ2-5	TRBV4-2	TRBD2	ASSGLAGIQETQY
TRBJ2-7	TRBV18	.	ASSHESSPWEQY
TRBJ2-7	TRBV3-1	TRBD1	RDRGLHEQY
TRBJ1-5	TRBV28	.	ASSPRLGVDQPQH
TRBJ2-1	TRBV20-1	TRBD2	SARTSRGGYNEQF
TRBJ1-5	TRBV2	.	ASSDFRGLNQPQH
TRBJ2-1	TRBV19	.	ASSLGAPYNEQF
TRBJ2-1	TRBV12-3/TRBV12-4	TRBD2	ASSLGGGALSYNEQF
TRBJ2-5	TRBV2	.	ASLRPTLETQY
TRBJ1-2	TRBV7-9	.	ASSLAGTIGGYT
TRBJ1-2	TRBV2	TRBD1	ASRQDRGHGYT
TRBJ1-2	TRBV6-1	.	ASSEAQGAGHLDYGYT
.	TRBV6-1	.	ASSEVKSRRGYEQY
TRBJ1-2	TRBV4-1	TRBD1	ASSHPGQTYYGCT
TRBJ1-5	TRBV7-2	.	ASRPPGGGNQPQH
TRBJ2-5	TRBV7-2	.	ASSVRTKNQETQY
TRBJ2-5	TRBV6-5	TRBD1	ASSYGTGKGETQY
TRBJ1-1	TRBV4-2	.	ASSQEVGLEAF
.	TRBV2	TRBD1	ASNLRQGGDEQY
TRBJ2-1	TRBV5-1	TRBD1	ASSPDRGQQF
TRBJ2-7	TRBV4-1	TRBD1	ASSHGQGSSYEQY
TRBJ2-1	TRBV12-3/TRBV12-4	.	ASSLRGSYNEQF
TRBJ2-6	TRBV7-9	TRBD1	ASSNPLPRGGTGGANVLT
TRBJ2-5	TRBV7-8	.	ASSYGGAGETQY
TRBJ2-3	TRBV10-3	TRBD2	AIRSGGDADTQY
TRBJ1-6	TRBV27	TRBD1	ASSDRENSPLH
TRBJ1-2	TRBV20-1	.	SARDHQATNYGYT
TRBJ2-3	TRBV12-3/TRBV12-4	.	ASSLEGRPIDTQY
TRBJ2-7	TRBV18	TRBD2	ASSPAGEYYEQY
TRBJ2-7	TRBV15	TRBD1	ATSRTGTASYEQY
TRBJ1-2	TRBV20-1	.	SAGSGPGDGYT
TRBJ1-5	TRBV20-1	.	SARSLAGVVNQPQH